This section outlines one TCR beta chain sequence together with its context. What it recognizes is unknown. Researchers took RNA transcripts and amplified the TCR beta CDR3 regions from them. Using the HTBI primer set, a first-round RT-PCR was run on the TCR CDR3. One entry per CDR3 protein, called by TCRdb with MiXCR from the multiplex PCR reads. The repertoire consists of about 560,000 distinct CDR3 sequences, with over 15% occurring once and the leading ten covering 15% to 20%. Reasons for excluding patients were uncontrolled infection, other autoimmune disease, pregnancy or lactation. Diagnoses rested on clinical symptoms, serum thyroxine and TRAb, thyroid ultrasound and orbital computed tomography. Fresh peripheral blood, about 9.6 ml, yielded the PBMCs. The entry originates in a study of T cells in Graves' hyperthyroidism and ophthalmopathy. Findings and caveats of the study: The model's output predicted ophthalmopathy at a median of about 6.5 months prior to onset.

Trimming stripped 6 bases from V and 3 bases from J, with 17 bases between. The CDR3 consists of 15 residues. Germline CDR1 reads MNHEY; CDR2 reads SVGEGT. The source is a woman younger than 30 with Graves' hyperthyroidism. Sequencing was done on a sample of blood. The V and J genes are TRBV6-2 or TRBV6-3 and TRBJ1-2; D is uncertain. The CDR3 region has the DNA TGTGCCAGCAGCATAGAAAAACAGAGCTACTATGGCTACACCTTC. This translates into CASSIEKQSYYGYTF.